This T cell receptor (beta chain) is drawn from a study of STAT5B mutations in CD4+ large granular lymphocyte leukemia. Whole-study findings and limits: Approximately 25% of private leukemic clonotypes occurred rarely in other patients' non-leukemic repertoires. CD4-sorted patient repertoires seemed more clonal than healthy CD4+ repertoires.

Generated by immunoSEQ multiplex PCR, the TCRdb table keeps only in-frame clones and is missing some. The data contain about 32,000 clones, 60% to 80% of them singletons. This clone was picked up a small number of times. What it binds is unknown. The CDR3 loop spans 17 amino acids. V lost 2 bases to trimming and J lost 2 bases; unmatched junction nucleotides: 10. CDR1 SGDLS and CDR2 YYNGEE come from the germline V gene. Sequenced sample: CD4+ T cells from blood buffy coats. This rearrangement joins TRBV9 to TRBJ1-5; 7 bases align to TRBD1. The receptor's source is a human donor in good health. The DNA of the CDR3 is TGTGCCAGCAGCGTCCGACAGGGCGAGGATGGCAATCAGCCCCAGCATTTT. Its protein is CASSVRQGEDGNQPQHF.